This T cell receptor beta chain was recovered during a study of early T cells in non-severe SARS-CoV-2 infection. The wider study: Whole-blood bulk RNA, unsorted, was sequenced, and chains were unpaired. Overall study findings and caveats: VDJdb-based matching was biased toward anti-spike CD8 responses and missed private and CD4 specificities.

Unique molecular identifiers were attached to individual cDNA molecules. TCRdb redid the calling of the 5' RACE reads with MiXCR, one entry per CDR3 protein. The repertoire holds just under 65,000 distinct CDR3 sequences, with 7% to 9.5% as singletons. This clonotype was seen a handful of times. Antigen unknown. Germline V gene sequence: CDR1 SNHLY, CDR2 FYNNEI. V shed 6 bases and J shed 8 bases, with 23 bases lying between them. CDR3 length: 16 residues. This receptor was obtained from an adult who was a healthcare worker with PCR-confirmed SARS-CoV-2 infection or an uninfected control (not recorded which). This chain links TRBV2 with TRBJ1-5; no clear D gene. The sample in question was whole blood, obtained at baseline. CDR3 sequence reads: CASSDLDRRRGKPQHF. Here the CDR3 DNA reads TGTGCCAGCAGCGACTTGGACCGCCGAAGAGGCAAGCCCCAGCATTTT.